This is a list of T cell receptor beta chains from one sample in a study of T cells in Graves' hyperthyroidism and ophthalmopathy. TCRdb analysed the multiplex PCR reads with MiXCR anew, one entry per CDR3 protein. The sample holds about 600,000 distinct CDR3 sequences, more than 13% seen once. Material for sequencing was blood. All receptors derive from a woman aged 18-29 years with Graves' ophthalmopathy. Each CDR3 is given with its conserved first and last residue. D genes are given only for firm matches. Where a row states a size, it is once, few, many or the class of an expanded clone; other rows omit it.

CDR3aa: CASSRQGAQGGYTF
CDR3nt: TGTGCCAGCAGCCGACAGGGGGCGCAGGGAGGCTACACCTTC
v_gene: TRBV7-2
abundance: .
j_gene: TRBJ1-2
d_gene: TRBD1

CDR3aa: CASSQDQGTSENTGELFF
CDR3nt: TGTGCCAGCAGCCAAGATCAGGGGACTAGCGAGAACACCGGGGAGCTGTTTTTT
v_gene: TRBV7-2
abundance: .
j_gene: TRBJ2-2
d_gene: TRBD2

CDR3aa: CSGKTGSVHTQYF
CDR3nt: TGCAGCGGTAAGACCGGGAGCGTCCATACGCAGTATTTT
v_gene: TRBV29-1
abundance: many
j_gene: TRBJ2-3
d_gene: .

CDR3aa: CSVHPDRESVYGYTF
CDR3nt: TGCAGCGTCCACCCGGATAGGGAATCGGTCTATGGCTACACCTTC
v_gene: TRBV29-1
abundance: many
j_gene: TRBJ1-2
d_gene: .

CDR3aa: CASSLMRTYEQYF
CDR3nt: TGTGCCAGCAGTTTAATGCGGACCTACGAGCAGTACTTC
v_gene: TRBV28
abundance: many
j_gene: TRBJ2-7
d_gene: .

CDR3aa: CASSRIQGGGTDTQYF
CDR3nt: TGTGCCAGCAGCCGAATCCAAGGGGGGGGCACAGATACGCAGTATTTT
v_gene: TRBV4-2
abundance: many
j_gene: TRBJ2-3
d_gene: .

CDR3aa: CSARDPGQGLEYF
CDR3nt: TGCAGTGCTAGAGATCCAGGACAGGGGTTGGAGTACTTC
v_gene: TRBV20-1
abundance: many
j_gene: TRBJ2-5
d_gene: TRBD1

CDR3aa: CASSPRSGTSGRGNEQFF
CDR3nt: TGCGCCAGCAGCCCTAGATCTGGGACTAGCGGGAGGGGTAATGAGCAGTTCTTC
v_gene: TRBV4-3
abundance: once
j_gene: TRBJ2-1
d_gene: TRBD2

CDR3aa: CASRPAGITYEQYF
CDR3nt: TGTGCCAGCAGGCCGGCAGGGATTACCTACGAGCAGTACTTC
v_gene: TRBV6-2/TRBV6-3
abundance: many
j_gene: TRBJ2-7
d_gene: .

CDR3aa: CSASLTRENTGELFF
CDR3nt: TGCAGTGCCAGCTTGACAAGAGAGAACACCGGGGAGCTGTTTTTC
v_gene: TRBV20-1
abundance: .
j_gene: TRBJ2-2
d_gene: .

CDR3aa: CASNLGRAIAYGYTF
CDR3nt: TGTGCCAGCAACCTGGGGCGAGCAATCGCCTATGGCTACACCTTC
v_gene: TRBV6-1
abundance: few
j_gene: TRBJ1-2
d_gene: .

CDR3aa: CASSQDSPLAGGPFGELFF
CDR3nt: TGTGCCAGCAGCCAAGACTCCCCCTTAGCGGGAGGGCCTTTCGGGGAGCTGTTTTTT
v_gene: TRBV4-2
abundance: .
j_gene: TRBJ2-2
d_gene: TRBD2

CDR3aa: CASSSLAPPPDYGYTF
CDR3nt: TGTGCCAGCAGTTCCCTAGCTCCCCCCCCCGACTATGGCTACACCTTC
v_gene: TRBV6-1
abundance: .
j_gene: TRBJ1-2
d_gene: .

CDR3aa: CASRGLGSPLHF
CDR3nt: TGTGCCAGCAGGGGGCTGGGATCACCCCTCCACTTT
v_gene: TRBV6-1
abundance: few
j_gene: TRBJ1-6
d_gene: .

CDR3aa: CASSSGLERFNEKLFF
CDR3nt: TGTGCCAGCAGCTCCGGGCTCGAACGGTTTAATGAAAAACTGTTTTTT
v_gene: TRBV5-8
abundance: .
j_gene: TRBJ1-4
d_gene: .

CDR3aa: CASAAPRQGASEKLFF
CDR3nt: TGTGCCAGCGCTGCCCCGAGACAGGGGGCGAGTGAAAAACTGTTTTTT
v_gene: TRBV9
abundance: .
j_gene: TRBJ1-4
d_gene: TRBD1

CDR3aa: CAWSRPQTGTFPSGANVLTF
CDR3nt: TGTGCCTGGAGCCGACCCCAGACAGGGACTTTCCCCTCTGGGGCCAACGTCCTGACTTTC
v_gene: TRBV30
abundance: few
j_gene: TRBJ2-6
d_gene: .

CDR3aa: CSARDRIGSASSYNEQFF
CDR3nt: TGCAGTGCTAGAGACCGAATTGGGTCAGCGAGCTCCTACAATGAGCAGTTCTTC
v_gene: TRBV20-1
abundance: .
j_gene: TRBJ2-1
d_gene: .

CDR3aa: CSGGQDRAGYGYTF
CDR3nt: TGCAGCGGCGGTCAGGACAGGGCCGGCTATGGCTACACCTTC
v_gene: TRBV29-1
abundance: many
j_gene: TRBJ1-2
d_gene: TRBD1

CDR3aa: CASRLLNTIYF
CDR3nt: TGTGCCAGCAGACTCCTAAACACCATATATTTT
v_gene: TRBV2
abundance: .
j_gene: TRBJ1-3
d_gene: .

CDR3aa: CSVETGLAGANVLTF
CDR3nt: TGCAGCGTTGAGACAGGGTTGGCCGGGGCCAACGTCCTGACTTTC
v_gene: TRBV29-1
abundance: many
j_gene: TRBJ2-6
d_gene: TRBD1

CDR3aa: CSGRDRSSYEQYF
CDR3nt: TGCAGCGGTCGGGACAGATCAAGCTACGAGCAGTACTTC
v_gene: TRBV29-1
abundance: many
j_gene: TRBJ2-7
d_gene: TRBD1

CDR3aa: CASSSGQAPYEQYF
CDR3nt: TGTGCCAGCAGTTCCGGACAGGCCCCCTACGAGCAGTACTTC
v_gene: TRBV28
abundance: many
j_gene: TRBJ2-7
d_gene: TRBD1

CDR3aa: CASTKQPGQGGLAGYNEQFF
CDR3nt: TGTGCCAGCACCAAACAACCGGGACAGGGGGGACTAGCGGGATACAATGAGCAGTTCTTC
v_gene: TRBV7-9
abundance: .
j_gene: TRBJ2-1
d_gene: TRBD2

CDR3aa: CASSSGLAGGSEQFF
CDR3nt: TGTGCCAGCAGCTCCGGACTAGCGGGAGGATCTGAGCAGTTCTTC
v_gene: TRBV7-2
abundance: many
j_gene: TRBJ2-1
d_gene: TRBD2

CDR3aa: CASSLEPQPQHF
CDR3nt: TGTGCCAGCAGCTTAGAGCCCCAGCCCCAGCATTTT
v_gene: TRBV7-9
abundance: few
j_gene: TRBJ1-5
d_gene: .

CDR3aa: CASSPRTSGISIDTQYF
CDR3nt: TGTGCCAGCAGCCCACGGACTAGCGGGATCAGTATAGATACGCAGTATTTT
v_gene: TRBV7-6
abundance: few
j_gene: TRBJ2-3
d_gene: TRBD2

CDR3aa: CVGNSGDQETQYF
CDR3nt: TGTGTTGGGAATTCAGGGGACCAAGAGACCCAGTACTTC
v_gene: TRBV30
abundance: many
j_gene: TRBJ2-5
d_gene: .

CDR3aa: CASSFLAGGPSLTDTQYF
CDR3nt: TGTGCCAGCAGCTTCCTAGCGGGAGGGCCAAGTTTGACAGATACGCAGTATTTT
v_gene: TRBV13
abundance: many
j_gene: TRBJ2-3
d_gene: TRBD2

CDR3aa: CASSPEGHSDEQYF
CDR3nt: TGTGCCAGTAGTCCGGAGGGCCATAGCGACGAGCAGTACTTC
v_gene: TRBV19
abundance: many
j_gene: TRBJ2-7
d_gene: .

CDR3aa: CSAPPGTGATTEAFF
CDR3nt: TGCAGTGCCCCTCCCGGGACAGGGGCGACCACTGAAGCTTTCTTT
v_gene: TRBV20-1
abundance: .
j_gene: TRBJ1-1
d_gene: TRBD1

CDR3aa: CAWTRYTEAFF
CDR3nt: TGTGCCTGGACGCGATACACTGAAGCTTTCTTT
v_gene: TRBV30
abundance: few
j_gene: TRBJ1-1
d_gene: .

CDR3aa: CASSSYRTGGNEQFF
CDR3nt: TGTGCCAGCAGTTCCTATAGGACAGGGGGCAATGAGCAGTTCTTC
v_gene: TRBV28
abundance: .
j_gene: TRBJ2-1
d_gene: TRBD1

CDR3aa: CASSNGGRGNEQYF
CDR3nt: TGTGCCAGCAGTAACGGCGGGAGGGGAAACGAGCAGTACTTC
v_gene: TRBV11-3
abundance: many
j_gene: TRBJ2-7
d_gene: TRBD2

CDR3aa: CSGTANTEAFF
CDR3nt: TGCAGCGGGACGGCGAACACTGAAGCTTTCTTT
v_gene: TRBV29-1
abundance: .
j_gene: TRBJ1-1
d_gene: .

CDR3aa: CASSLSNRAGNAEETQYF
CDR3nt: TGTGCCAGCAGTTTATCGAACAGGGCGGGAAATGCGGAAGAGACCCAGTACTTC
v_gene: TRBV27
abundance: .
j_gene: TRBJ2-5
d_gene: .

CDR3aa: CASSIRRVYEQYF
CDR3nt: TGCGCCAGCTCCATCCGAAGGGTCTACGAGCAGTACTTC
v_gene: TRBV10-2
abundance: many
j_gene: TRBJ2-7
d_gene: .

CDR3aa: CASNGQGNQPQHF
CDR3nt: TGTGCCAGCAACGGACAGGGAAATCAGCCCCAGCATTTT
v_gene: TRBV7-9
abundance: .
j_gene: TRBJ1-5
d_gene: TRBD1

CDR3aa: CASSESQWVTTEAFF
CDR3nt: TGTGCCAGCAGTGAATCTCAATGGGTGACGACTGAAGCTTTCTTT
v_gene: TRBV6-1
abundance: many
j_gene: TRBJ1-1
d_gene: .

CDR3aa: CASSSAGATSYEQYF
CDR3nt: TGTGCCAGTAGCTCAGCGGGAGCCACTTCCTACGAGCAGTACTTC
v_gene: TRBV19
abundance: few
j_gene: TRBJ2-7
d_gene: TRBD2

CDR3aa: CASSSMALPGTDTQYF
CDR3nt: TGTGCCAGCAGTTCCATGGCCCTACCCGGCACAGATACGCAGTATTTT
v_gene: TRBV28
abundance: many
j_gene: TRBJ2-3
d_gene: .

CDR3aa: CASSLARLAMSEQFF
CDR3nt: TGCGCCAGCAGCCTAGCCCGACTAGCGATGAGTGAGCAGTTCTTC
v_gene: TRBV5-1
abundance: few
j_gene: TRBJ2-1
d_gene: TRBD2

CDR3aa: CASSVRSRDRGADTQYF
CDR3nt: TGTGCCAGCAGCGTACGATCCCGGGACAGGGGAGCAGATACGCAGTATTTT
v_gene: TRBV9
abundance: .
j_gene: TRBJ2-3
d_gene: TRBD1

CDR3aa: CASSPRTGAETQYF
CDR3nt: TGTGCCAGCTCACCGCGGACAGGGGCGGAGACCCAGTACTTC
v_gene: TRBV18
abundance: few
j_gene: TRBJ2-5
d_gene: TRBD1

CDR3aa: CASSRSGERSGEQFF
CDR3nt: TGTGCCAGCAGTCGTAGCGGAGAGAGGTCCGGTGAGCAGTTCTTC
v_gene: TRBV11-2
abundance: once
j_gene: TRBJ2-1
d_gene: .

CDR3aa: CASSQGQGLAGGVGTDTQYF
CDR3nt: TGTGCCAGCAGCCAAGGGCAGGGACTAGCGGGAGGGGTCGGCACAGATACGCAGTATTTT
v_gene: TRBV3-1
abundance: many
j_gene: TRBJ2-3
d_gene: TRBD2